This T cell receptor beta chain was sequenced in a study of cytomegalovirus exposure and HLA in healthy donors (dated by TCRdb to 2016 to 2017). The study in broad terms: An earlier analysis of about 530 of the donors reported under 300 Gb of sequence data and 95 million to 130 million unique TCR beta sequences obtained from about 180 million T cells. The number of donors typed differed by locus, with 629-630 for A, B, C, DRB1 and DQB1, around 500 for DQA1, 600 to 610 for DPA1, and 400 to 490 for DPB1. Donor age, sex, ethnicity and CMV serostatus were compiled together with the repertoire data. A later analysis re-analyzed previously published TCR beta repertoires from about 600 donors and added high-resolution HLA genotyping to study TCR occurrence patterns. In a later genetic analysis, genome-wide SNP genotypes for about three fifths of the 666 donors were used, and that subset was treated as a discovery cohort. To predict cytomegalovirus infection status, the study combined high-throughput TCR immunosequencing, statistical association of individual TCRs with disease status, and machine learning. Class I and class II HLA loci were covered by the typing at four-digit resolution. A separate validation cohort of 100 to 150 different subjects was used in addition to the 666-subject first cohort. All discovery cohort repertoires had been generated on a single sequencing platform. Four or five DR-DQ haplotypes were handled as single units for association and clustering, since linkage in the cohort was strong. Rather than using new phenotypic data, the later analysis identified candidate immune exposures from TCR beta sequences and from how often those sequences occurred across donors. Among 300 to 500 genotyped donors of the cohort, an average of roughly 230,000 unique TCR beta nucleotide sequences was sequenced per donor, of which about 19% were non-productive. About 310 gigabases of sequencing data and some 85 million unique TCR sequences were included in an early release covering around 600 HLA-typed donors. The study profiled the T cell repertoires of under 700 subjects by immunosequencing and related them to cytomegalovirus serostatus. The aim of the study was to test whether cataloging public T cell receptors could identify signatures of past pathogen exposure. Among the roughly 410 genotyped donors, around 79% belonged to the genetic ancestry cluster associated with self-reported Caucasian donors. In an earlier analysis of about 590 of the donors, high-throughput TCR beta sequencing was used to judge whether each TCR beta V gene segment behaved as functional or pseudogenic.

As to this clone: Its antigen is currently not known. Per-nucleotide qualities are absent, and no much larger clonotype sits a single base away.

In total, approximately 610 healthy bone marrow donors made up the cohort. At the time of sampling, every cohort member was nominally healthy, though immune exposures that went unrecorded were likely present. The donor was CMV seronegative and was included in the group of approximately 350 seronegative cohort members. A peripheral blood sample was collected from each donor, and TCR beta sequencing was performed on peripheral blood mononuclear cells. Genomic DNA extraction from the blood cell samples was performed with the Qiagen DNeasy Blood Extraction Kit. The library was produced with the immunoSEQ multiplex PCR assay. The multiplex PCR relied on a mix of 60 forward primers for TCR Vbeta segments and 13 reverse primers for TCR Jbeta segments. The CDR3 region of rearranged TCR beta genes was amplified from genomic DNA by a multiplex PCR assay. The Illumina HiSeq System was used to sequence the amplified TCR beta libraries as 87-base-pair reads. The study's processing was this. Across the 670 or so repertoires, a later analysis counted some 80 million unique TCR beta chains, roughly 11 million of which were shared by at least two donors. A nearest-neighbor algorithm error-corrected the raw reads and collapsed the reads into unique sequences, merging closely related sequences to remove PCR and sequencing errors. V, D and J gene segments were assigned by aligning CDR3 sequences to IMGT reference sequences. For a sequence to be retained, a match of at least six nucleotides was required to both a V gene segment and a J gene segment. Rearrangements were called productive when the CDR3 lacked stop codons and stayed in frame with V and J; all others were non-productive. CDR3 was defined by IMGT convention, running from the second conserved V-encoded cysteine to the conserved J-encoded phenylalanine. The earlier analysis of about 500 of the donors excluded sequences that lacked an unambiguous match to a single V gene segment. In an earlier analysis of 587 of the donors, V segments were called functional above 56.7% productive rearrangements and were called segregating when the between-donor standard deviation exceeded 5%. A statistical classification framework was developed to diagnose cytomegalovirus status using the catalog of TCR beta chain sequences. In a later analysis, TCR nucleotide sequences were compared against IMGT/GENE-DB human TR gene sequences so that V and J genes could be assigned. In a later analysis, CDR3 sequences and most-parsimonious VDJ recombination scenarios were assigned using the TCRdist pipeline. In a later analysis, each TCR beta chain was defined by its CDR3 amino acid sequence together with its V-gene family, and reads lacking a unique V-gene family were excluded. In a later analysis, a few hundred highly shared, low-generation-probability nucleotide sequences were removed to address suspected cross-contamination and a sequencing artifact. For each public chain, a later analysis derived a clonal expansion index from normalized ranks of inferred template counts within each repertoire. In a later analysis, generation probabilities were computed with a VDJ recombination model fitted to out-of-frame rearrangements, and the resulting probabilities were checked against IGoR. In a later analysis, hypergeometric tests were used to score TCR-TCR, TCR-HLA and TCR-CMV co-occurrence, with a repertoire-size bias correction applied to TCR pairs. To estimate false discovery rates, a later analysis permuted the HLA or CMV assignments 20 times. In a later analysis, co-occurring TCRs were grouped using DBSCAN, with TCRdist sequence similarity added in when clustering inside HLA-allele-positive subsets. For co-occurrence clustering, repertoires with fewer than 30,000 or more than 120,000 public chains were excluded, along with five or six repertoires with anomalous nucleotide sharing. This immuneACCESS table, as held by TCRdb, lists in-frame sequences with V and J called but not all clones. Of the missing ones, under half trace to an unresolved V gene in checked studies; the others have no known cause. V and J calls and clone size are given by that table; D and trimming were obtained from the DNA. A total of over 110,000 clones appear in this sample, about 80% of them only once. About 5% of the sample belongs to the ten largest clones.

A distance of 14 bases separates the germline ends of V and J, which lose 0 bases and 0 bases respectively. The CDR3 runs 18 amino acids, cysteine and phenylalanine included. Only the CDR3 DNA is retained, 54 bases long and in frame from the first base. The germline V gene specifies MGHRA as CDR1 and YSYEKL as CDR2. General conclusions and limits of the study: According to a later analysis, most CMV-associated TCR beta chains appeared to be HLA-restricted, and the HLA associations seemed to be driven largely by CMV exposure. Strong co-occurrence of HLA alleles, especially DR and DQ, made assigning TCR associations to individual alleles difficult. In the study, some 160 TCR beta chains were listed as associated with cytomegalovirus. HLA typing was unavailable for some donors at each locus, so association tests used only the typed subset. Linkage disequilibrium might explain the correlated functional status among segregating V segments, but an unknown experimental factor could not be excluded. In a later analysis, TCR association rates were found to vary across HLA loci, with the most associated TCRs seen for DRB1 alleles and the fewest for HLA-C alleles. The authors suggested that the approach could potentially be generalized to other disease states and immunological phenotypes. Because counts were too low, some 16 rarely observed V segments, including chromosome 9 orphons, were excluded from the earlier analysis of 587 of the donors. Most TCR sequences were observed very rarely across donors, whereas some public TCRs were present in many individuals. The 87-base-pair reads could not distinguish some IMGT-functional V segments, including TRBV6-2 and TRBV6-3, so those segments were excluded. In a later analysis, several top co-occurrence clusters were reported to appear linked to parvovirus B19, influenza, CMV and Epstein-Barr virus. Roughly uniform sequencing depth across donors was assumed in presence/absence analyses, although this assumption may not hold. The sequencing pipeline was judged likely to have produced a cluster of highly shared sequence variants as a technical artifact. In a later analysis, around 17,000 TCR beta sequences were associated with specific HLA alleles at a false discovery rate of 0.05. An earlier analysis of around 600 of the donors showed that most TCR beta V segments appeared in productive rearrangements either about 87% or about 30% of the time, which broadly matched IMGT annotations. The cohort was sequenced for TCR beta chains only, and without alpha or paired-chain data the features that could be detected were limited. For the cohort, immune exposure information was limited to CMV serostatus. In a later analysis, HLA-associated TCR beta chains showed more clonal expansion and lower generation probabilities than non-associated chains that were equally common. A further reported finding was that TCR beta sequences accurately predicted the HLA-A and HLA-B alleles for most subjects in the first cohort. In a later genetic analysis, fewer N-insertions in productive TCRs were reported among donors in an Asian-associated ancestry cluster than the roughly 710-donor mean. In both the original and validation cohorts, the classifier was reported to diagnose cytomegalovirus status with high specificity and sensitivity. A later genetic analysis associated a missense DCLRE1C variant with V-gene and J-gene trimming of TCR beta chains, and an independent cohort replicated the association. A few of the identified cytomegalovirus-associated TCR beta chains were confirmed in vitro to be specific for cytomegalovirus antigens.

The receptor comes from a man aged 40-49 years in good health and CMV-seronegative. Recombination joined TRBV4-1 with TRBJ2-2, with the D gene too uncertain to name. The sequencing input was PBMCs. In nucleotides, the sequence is TGCGCCAGCAGCCAAGATTCGTACGAGGCCGCGAACACCGGGGAGCTGTTTTTT. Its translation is CASSQDSYEAANTGELFF.